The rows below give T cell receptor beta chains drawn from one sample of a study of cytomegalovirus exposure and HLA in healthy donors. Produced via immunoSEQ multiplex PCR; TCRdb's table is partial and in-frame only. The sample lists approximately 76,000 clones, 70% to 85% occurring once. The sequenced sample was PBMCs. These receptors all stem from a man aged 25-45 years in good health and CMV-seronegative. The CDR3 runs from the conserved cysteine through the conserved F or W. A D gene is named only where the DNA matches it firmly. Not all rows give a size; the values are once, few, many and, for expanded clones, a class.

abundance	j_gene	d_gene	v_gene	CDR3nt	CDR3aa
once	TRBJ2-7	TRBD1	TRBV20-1	TGCAGTGCTCCCGACAGGGACGAGCAGTACTTC	CSAPDRDEQYF
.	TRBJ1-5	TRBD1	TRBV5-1	TGCGCCAGCAGCGCCGGGACAGGGGCAGGCCAGCCCCAGCATTTT	CASSAGTGAGQPQHF
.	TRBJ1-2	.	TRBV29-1	TGCAGCGTTGAACAGGCTGGCTACACCTTC	CSVEQAGYTF
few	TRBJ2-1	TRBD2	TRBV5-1	TGCGCCAGCAGCTTCTCCGGGGGGTCCTACAATGAGCAGTTCTTC	CASSFSGGSYNEQFF
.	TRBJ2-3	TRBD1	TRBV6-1	TGTGCCAGCCAAGAGGGGGCGGACACAGATACGCAGTATTTT	CASQEGADTDTQYF
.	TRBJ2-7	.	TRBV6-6	TGTGCCAGCAGTTACCTGGGGGCAGGGTACGAGCAGTACTTC	CASSYLGAGYEQYF
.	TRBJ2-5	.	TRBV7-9	TGTGCCAGCAGCTTAGTAAACAGGGAAAAAGAGACCCAGTACTTC	CASSLVNREKETQYF
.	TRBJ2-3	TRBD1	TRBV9	TGTGCCAGCAGCGTAGGGGGGCCGGGACAGAGCACAGATACGCAGTATTTT	CASSVGGPGQSTDTQYF
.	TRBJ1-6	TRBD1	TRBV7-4	TGTGCCAGCAGCTGCCCGGGGTGGGGACAGCTTAGGCCCCTCCACTTT	CASSCPGWGQLRPLHF
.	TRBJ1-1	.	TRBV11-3	TGTGCCAGCAGCTCCCGGAACACTGAAGCTTTCTTT	CASSSRNTEAFF
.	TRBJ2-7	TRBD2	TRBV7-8	TGTGCCAGCAGCATTAGCGGGAGCTCCTACGAGCAGTACTTC	CASSISGSSYEQYF
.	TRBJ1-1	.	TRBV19	TGTGCCAGTAGAAACGCCCCGAGGAAAGCTTTCTTT	CASRNAPRKAFF
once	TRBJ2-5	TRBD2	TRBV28	TGTGCCAGCAGGAATAGCGGGAGCCCCGCGGAGCAGTACTTC	CASRNSGSPAEQYF
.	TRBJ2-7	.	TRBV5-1	TGCGCCAGCAGCTTAGGGAGTACCTACGAGCAGTACTTC	CASSLGSTYEQYF
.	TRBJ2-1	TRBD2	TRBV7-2	TGTGCCAGCAGCTCGCGACTAGCGGGAGGTTGGTATGAGCAGTTCTTC	CASSSRLAGGWYEQFF
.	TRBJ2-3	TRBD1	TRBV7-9	TGTGCCAGCAGCTTCACAGGGGCAGATACGCAGTATTTT	CASSFTGADTQYF
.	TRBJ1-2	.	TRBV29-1	TGCAGCGTTGCCCCAGGGACTAACTATGGCTACACCTTC	CSVAPGTNYGYTF
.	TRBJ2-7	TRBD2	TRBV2	TGTGCCAGCAGGGGGACTAGCTCCTACGAGCAGTACTTC	CASRGTSSYEQYF
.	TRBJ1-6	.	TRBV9	TGTGCCAGCAGCGGCCGACAGTCCCCTTCTAATTCACCCCTCCACTTT	CASSGRQSPSNSPLHF
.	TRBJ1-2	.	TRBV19	TGTGCCAGTTCACCGGGACATCCAACGTATGGCTACACCTTC	CASSPGHPTYGYTF
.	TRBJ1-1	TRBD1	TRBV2	TGTGCCAGCGAACAGGGGGCCAGCACTGAAGCTTTCTTT	CASEQGASTEAFF
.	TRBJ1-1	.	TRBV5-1	TGCGCCAGCAGCTTGGACAGGCTCGGGGAAGCTTTCTTT	CASSLDRLGEAFF
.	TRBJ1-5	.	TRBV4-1	TGCGCCAGCAGCCAAGATTGGGAGGGCAATCAGCCCCAGCATTTT	CASSQDWEGNQPQHF
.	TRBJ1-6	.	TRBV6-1	TGTGCCAGCAGTGAATTAGGGGTCAGCTCCTATAATTCACCCCTCCACTTT	CASSELGVSSYNSPLHF
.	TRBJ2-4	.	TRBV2	TGTGCCAGCATTTCCCGGACAGCAAACATTCAGTACTTC	CASISRTANIQYF
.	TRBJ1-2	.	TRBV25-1	TGTGCCAGCAGTGAATATGGGGGGGAAAGCGGAAACTATGGCTACACCTTC	CASSEYGGESGNYGYTF
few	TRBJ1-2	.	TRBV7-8	TGTGCCAGCAGCTTAGATTCTGTGGTCGGGGTAGGAGCTAACTATGGCTACACCTTC	CASSLDSVVGVGANYGYTF
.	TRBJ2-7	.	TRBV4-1	TGCGCCAGCAGCCAAGACCGGCGTCGGCCGGGTTATTCGGCCAAAGCGGTCTACGAGCAGTACTTC	CASSQDRRRPGYSAKAVYEQYF
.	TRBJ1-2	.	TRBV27	TGTGCCAGCAGACCCACAGGGAGCGCCTATGGCTACACCTTC	CASRPTGSAYGYTF
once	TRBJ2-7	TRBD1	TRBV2	TGTGCCAGCAGTGAAAGGGGGCAGGGGGAACTCTACGAGCAGTACTTC	CASSERGQGELYEQYF
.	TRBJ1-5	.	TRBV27	TGTGCCAGCAGTTTGGGGGGGGCGCGTTATCAGCCCCAGCATTTT	CASSLGGARYQPQHF
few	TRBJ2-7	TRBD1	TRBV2	TGTGCCAGCAGTGAAAGGACAGGGGGCTACGAGCAGTACTTC	CASSERTGGYEQYF
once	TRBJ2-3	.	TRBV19	TGTGCCAGTAGTAAGTTTACGGGGGGCATGACAGATACGCAGTATTTT	CASSKFTGGMTDTQYF
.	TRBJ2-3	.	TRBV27	TGTGCCAGCAGTTTCTTGGGGGGACGGGTAGATACGCAGTATTTT	CASSFLGGRVDTQYF
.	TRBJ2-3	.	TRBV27	TGTGCCAGCAGAAGTCAGGGAAATCCTAGCACAGATACGCAGTATTTT	CASRSQGNPSTDTQYF
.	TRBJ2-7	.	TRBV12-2	TGTGCAAGCGTCAACCGGGACAACTCCTACGAGCAGTACTTC	CASVNRDNSYEQYF
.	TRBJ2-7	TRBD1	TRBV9	TGTGCCAGCAGCGTAGCTGACAGGGCAGGATACGAGCAGTACTTC	CASSVADRAGYEQYF
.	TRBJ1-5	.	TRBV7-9	TGTGCCAGCAGCACTAACGGGTGGGATCAGCCCCAGCATTTT	CASSTNGWDQPQHF
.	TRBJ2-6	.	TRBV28	TGTGCCAGCAGTCGGAGCTCTGGGGCCAACGTCCTGACTTTC	CASSRSSGANVLTF
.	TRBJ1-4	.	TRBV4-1	TGCGCCAGCAGCCAAGGATCAGGAGGTGGGATTGAGTTTTTT	CASSQGSGGGIEFF
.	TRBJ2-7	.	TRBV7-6	TGTGCCAGCAGCTCATTAAGCTCCTACGAGCAGTACTTC	CASSSLSSYEQYF
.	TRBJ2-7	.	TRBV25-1	TGTGCCAGCAGCGGACTCGAGCAGTACTTC	CASSGLEQYF
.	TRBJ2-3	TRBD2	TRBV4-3	TGCGCCAGCAGCCAAGATCGAGGGAGGGGTAGAGGGGCTAGCACAGATACGCAGTATTTT	CASSQDRGRGRGASTDTQYF
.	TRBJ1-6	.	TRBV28	TGTGCCAGCAGGCAGAATAATTCACCCCTCCACTTT	CASRQNNSPLHF
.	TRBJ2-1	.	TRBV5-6	TGTGCCAGCAGCCCCCCCAACAATGAGCAGTTCTTC	CASSPPNNEQFF
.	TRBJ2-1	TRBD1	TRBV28	TGTGCCAGCAGCCAGGGACAGGGCAATAATGAGCAGTTCTTC	CASSQGQGNNEQFF
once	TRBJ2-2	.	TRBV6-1	TGTGCCAGCAGTGATGTTGGGGGGGCCATCGGGGAGCTGTTTTTT	CASSDVGGAIGELFF
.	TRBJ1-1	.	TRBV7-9	TGTGCCAGCAGCTTAGTAGGGAGCACTGAAGCTTTCTTT	CASSLVGSTEAFF
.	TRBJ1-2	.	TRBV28	TGTGCCAGCAGTTTCGGGGGATACTATGGCTACACCTTC	CASSFGGYYGYTF
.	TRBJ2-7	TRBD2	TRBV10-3	TGTGCCATCGGGGGGGGACCGGGCGGGTACGAGCAGTACTTC	CAIGGGPGGYEQYF
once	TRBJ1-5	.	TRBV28	TGTGCCAGCAGTTTACAGGGCTATAGCAATCAGCCCCAGCATTTT	CASSLQGYSNQPQHF
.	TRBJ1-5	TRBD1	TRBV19	TGTGCCAGTAGTATAGAGACAGGGATAAGCAATCAGCCCCAGCATTTT	CASSIETGISNQPQHF
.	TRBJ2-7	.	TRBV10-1	TGCGCCAGCAAGAGACAGGTCGCCTACGAGCAGTACTTC	CASKRQVAYEQYF
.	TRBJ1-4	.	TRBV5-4	TGTGCCAGCAGCTCCAGGTCAACTAATGAAAAACTGTTTTTT	CASSSRSTNEKLFF
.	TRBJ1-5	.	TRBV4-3	TGCGCCAGCAGCTTGGGGCAGGTGGATCAGCCCCAGCATTTT	CASSLGQVDQPQHF
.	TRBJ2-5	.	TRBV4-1	TGCGCCAGCAGCCAAGATCCCCTCCAAGAGACCCAGTACTTC	CASSQDPLQETQYF
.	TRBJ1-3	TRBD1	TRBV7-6	TGTGCCAGCAGCCCGAGACAGGGGGTATTGATCTCTGGAAACACCATATATTTT	CASSPRQGVLISGNTIYF